The present T cell receptor (beta chain) was sequenced within a study of tumor-infiltrating lymphocytes in primary liver carcinoma. Study summary: Tumors were stage T1-T3 N0M0, roughly 4.2 to 11 cm across. Samples produced roughly 3.65 to 7.5 million productive TCRbeta reads, comparable across tissue types. Study results and caveats: Roughly 7.5-24% of top clones, and no more, occurred in all five tumor regions.

With about 470 ng total RNA as template and a constant-region primer, TCR beta cDNA was made. The TCR beta library was amplified through three nested multiplex PCR rounds in a modified ARM-PCR procedure. TRBV1-TRBV30 forward primers paired with a C-beta reverse primer drove the first two PCR rounds, approximately 11 cycles each. MiXCR, run by TCRdb on the multiplex PCR reads, gives a single entry per CDR3 protein. The sample consists of over 95,000 distinct CDR3 sequences, around two thirds of them appearing once. DNA and RNA were both co-extracted from about 19-30 mg of bulk tissue that had not been sorted. Only a few counts were recorded for this clonotype. Its target is unknown. J lost 4 bases, V lost 6 bases, and 6 bases had no gene match. Germline CDR1 and CDR2: SNHLY and FYNNEI. The CDR3 covers 15 residues.

The sequence was collected from a woman in her sixties with primary liver carcinoma and hepatitis B virus infection. Sequencing used liver tumor tissue from sampling region 5. The subset here: tumor region T5, tumor centre. This chain links TRBV2 with TRBJ2-1; 10 bases match TRBD2. DNA for the CDR3: TGTGCCAGCAGGGTGGGACTAGCGTCATACAATGAGCAGTTCTTC. This gives the protein CASRVGLASYNEQFF.